This TCR beta chain was identified in a study of blood T cells in healthy people across ages. V was clipped by 6 bases and J by 6 bases; unmatched bases: 9. Germline CDR1 is DFQATT and CDR2 is SNEGSKA (reference sequence). CDR3 length: 13 amino acids. A J-beta primer mix and a sample-barcoded 5' primer were used in a second PCR of about 7 to 11 cycles. TCRdb recomputed calls from the 5' RACE reads with MiXCR, one row per CDR3 protein. The table shows around 520,000 distinct CDR3 sequences, with about 28% occurring only once. Study-wide results and caveats: Bulk PBMC profiling left naive and antigen-experienced comparisons inconclusive.

About this clonotype itself: The target antigen is unknown.

Isolating PBMCs gave at least 6.5 million of these cells per sample. A further study also used this sample, focusing on T cells of mothers and their children. That paper adds: Every microgram of extracted RNA entered cDNA synthesis, roughly 1.5 ug per 15 ul.

Sequenced: blood. The source is a boy between 2 and 10 years old in good health. The genes are TRBV20-1 and TRBJ1-2; 8 nucleotides match TRBD1. The CDR3 DNA sequence: TGCAGTGCCAAGACGACAGGGGCGGATGGCTACACCTTC. Its translation is CSAKTTGADGYTF.